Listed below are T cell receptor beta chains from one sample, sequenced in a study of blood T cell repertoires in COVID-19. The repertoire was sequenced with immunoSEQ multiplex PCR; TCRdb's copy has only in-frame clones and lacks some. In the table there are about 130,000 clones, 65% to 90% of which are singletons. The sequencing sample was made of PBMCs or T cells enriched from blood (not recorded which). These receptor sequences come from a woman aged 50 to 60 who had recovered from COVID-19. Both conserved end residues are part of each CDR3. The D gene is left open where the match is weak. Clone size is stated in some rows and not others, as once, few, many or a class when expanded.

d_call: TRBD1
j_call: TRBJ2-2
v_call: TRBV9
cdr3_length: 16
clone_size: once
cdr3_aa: CASSFRDRANTGELFF
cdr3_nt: TGTGCCAGCAGCTTCCGGGACAGGGCTAACACCGGGGAGCTGTTTTTT

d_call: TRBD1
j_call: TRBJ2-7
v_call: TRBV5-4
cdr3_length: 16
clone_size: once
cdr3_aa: CASSLGGQGGSYEQYF
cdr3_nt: TGTGCCAGCAGCTTAGGGGGACAGGGGGGTTCCTACGAGCAGTACTTC

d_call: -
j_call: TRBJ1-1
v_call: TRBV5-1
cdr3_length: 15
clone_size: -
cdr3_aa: CASSPWDNPNTEAFF
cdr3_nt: TGCGCCAGCAGCCCTTGGGACAACCCGAACACTGAAGCTTTCTTT

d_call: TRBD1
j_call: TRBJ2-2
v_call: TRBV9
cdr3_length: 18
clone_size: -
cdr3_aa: CASSEPTGGLPGTGELFF
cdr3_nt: TGTGCCAGCAGCGAGCCGACAGGGGGCCTCCCGGGCACCGGGGAGCTGTTTTTT

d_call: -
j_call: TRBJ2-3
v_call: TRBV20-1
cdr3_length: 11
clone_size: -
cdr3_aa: CSALNTDTQYF
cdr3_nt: TGCAGTGCTCTAAATACAGATACGCAGTATTTT

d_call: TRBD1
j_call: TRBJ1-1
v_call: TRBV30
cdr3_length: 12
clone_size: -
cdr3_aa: CAWSRTGGVAFF
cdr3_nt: TGTGCCTGGAGTCGGACAGGGGGCGTAGCTTTCTTT

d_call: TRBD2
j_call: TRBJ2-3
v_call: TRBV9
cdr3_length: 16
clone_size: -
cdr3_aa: CASSPSGLAWADTQYF
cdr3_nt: TGTGCCAGCAGCCCCTCTGGACTAGCATGGGCAGATACGCAGTATTTT

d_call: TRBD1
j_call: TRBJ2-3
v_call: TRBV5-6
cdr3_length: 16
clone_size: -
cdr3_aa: CASSLGRTGTGDTQYF
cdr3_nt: TGTGCCAGCAGCTTGGGAAGGACAGGTACAGGAGATACGCAGTATTTT

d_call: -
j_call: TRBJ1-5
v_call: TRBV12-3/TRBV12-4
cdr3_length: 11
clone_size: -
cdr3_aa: CASRQVGPQHF
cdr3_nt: TGTGCCAGCAGGCAGGTCGGACCCCAGCATTTT

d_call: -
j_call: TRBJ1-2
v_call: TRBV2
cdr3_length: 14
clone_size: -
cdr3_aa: CASSEAGIGGGYTF
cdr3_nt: TGTGCCAGCAGTGAAGCGGGGATAGGAGGTGGCTACACCTTC

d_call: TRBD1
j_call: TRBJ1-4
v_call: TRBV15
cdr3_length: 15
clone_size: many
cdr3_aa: CATSGGGAGNEKLFF
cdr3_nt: TGTGCCACCAGCGGAGGGGGCGCAGGGAATGAAAAACTGTTTTTT

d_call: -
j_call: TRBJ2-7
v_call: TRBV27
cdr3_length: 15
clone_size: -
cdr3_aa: CASSLSAGFGYEQYF
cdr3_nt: TGTGCCAGCAGTTTAAGTGCGGGTTTCGGCTACGAGCAGTACTTC

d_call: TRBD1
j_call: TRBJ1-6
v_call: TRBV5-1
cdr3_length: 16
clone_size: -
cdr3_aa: CASSLDRGPGNSPLHF
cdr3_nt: TGCGCCAGCAGCTTGGACAGGGGGCCGGGTAATTCACCCCTCCACTTT

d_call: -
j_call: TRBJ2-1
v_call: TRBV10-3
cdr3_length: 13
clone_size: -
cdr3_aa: CAISEPLGGEQFF
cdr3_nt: TGTGCCATCAGTGAGCCCCTGGGGGGTGAGCAGTTCTTC

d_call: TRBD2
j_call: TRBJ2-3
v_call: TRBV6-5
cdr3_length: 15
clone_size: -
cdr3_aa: CASSYFRGGADTQYF
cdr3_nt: TGTGCCAGCAGTTATTTCCGGGGGGGCGCAGATACGCAGTATTTT

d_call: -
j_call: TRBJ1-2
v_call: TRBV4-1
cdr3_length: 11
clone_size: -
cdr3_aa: CASRSRGGYTF
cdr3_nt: TGCGCCAGCCGGTCTAGGGGCGGCTACACCTTC

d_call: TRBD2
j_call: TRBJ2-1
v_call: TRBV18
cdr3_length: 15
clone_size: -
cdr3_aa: CASSPWEGSSNEQFF
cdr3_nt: TGTGCCAGCTCACCATGGGAGGGATCGAGTAATGAGCAGTTCTTC

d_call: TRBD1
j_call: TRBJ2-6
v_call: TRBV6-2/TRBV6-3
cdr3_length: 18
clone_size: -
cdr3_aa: CASSSRDRAYSGANVLTF
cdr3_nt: TGTGCCAGCAGTTCCCGGGACAGGGCCTACTCTGGGGCCAACGTCCTGACTTTC

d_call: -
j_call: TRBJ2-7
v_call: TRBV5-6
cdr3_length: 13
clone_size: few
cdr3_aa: CASSSGWGGEQYF
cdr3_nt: TGTGCCAGCAGCTCAGGGTGGGGTGGGGAGCAGTACTTC

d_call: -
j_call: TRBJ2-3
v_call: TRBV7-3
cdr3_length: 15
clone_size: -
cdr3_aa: CASSSLGGSTDTQYF
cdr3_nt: TGTGCCAGCAGCTCCCTCGGGGGAAGCACAGATACGCAGTATTTT

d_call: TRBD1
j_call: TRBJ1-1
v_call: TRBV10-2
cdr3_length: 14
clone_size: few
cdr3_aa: CASSQQGASTEAFF
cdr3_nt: TGCGCCAGCAGTCAACAGGGGGCTAGCACTGAAGCTTTCTTT

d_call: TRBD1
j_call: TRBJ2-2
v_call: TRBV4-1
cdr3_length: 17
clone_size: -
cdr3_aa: CASSQSGTGLNTGELFF
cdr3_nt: TGCGCCAGCAGCCAATCCGGGACAGGGCTTAACACCGGGGAGCTGTTTTTT

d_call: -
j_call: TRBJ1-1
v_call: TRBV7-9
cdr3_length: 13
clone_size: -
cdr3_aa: CASSPDMNTEAFF
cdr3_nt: TGTGCCAGCAGCCCAGACATGAACACTGAAGCTTTCTTT